What follows are 19 T cell receptor beta chains derived from one specimen sequenced in a study of identical twins. Via MiXCR, TCRdb re-called the 5' RACE reads, giving one row per CDR3 protein. The sample has 400,000 to 550,000 distinct CDR3 sequences, 24% seen once. These data were also reused for a study on T cells expressing NK-cell markers.

Sequencing was carried out using CD4+ T cells sorted from blood. The receptor set was obtained from a woman between 18 and 30 years old in good health.

A few counts support this clonotype. V and J are TRBV6-6 and TRBJ2-3, with unresolved D. Trimming stripped 6 bases from V and 2 bases from J, with 6 bases between. The CDR3 extends over 12 amino acids. Germline-derived CDR1 and CDR2 are MNHNY and SVGAGI (reference sequence). The CDR3 sequence: CASSRATDTQYF. CDR3 nucleotide sequence: TGTGCCAGCAGCCGAGCCACAGATACGCAGTATTTT.

This clonotype has a handful of counts. V gene TRBV20-1 combines with J gene TRBJ2-7, with 7 bases lining up with TRBD2. CDR1 is DFQATT and CDR2 is SNEGSKA in the germline V gene (reference sequence). The CDR3 covers 14 residues. Trimming cost V 1 base and J 4 bases; bases outside gene matches: 7. In nucleotides, the CDR3 is TGCAGTGCTAGAGGGTCCGCTAGCGGATACGAGCAGTACTTC. Its protein product is CSARGSASGYEQYF.

The chain employs TRBV12-3 or TRBV12-4 and TRBJ2-7; D gene ambiguous. This CDR3 is 12 amino acids long. V lost 0 bases, J lost 9 bases, and 9 bases lay in between. CDR3 sequence (DNA): TGTGCCAGCAGTTTAGCGGGGTCCGGGCAGTACTTC. Protein product: CASSLAGSGQYF.

This clonotype occurred once. V is TRBV20-1 and J is TRBJ2-6; no firm D call. The CDR3 loop spans 14 amino acids. Germline V CDR1 and CDR2: DFQATT, SNEGSKA (reference sequence). Trimming pared 3 bases from V and 2 bases from J, leaving 8 bases between. The DNA of the CDR3 is TGCAGTGCTAGTCGAGGTACTGGGGCCAACGTCCTGACTTTC. Translated, it gives CSASRGTGANVLTF.

The chain uses TRBV6-6 and TRBJ1-2; no firm D call. V dropped 6 bases and J dropped 3 bases, with 11 bases sitting between them. The CDR3 extends over 13 amino acids. Germline V gene sequence: CDR1 MNHNY, CDR2 SVGAGI (reference sequence). Written as DNA, the CDR3 is TGTGCCAGCAGAAATGACAACGACTATGGCTACACCTTC. Amino acids: CASRNDNDYGYTF.

This clonotype was recorded a few times. This chain connects TRBV5-1 to TRBJ2-7; possibly TRBD1 for D (6 bases). Trimming removed 0 bases from V and 5 bases from J, with 12 bases in between. Germline lookup yields CDR1 SGHRS and CDR2 YFSETQ. The CDR3 sequence is 14 residues long. CDR3 in amino acids: CASSLENRENEQYF. As DNA, the CDR3 is TGCGCCAGCAGCTTGGAAAACAGGGAGAACGAGCAGTACTTC.

The gene calls are TRBV7-8 and TRBJ2-1; D gene unclear. CDR3 length equals 16 residues. V gave up 5 bases and J gave up 0 bases, with 14 bases separating them. Germline V CDR1 and CDR2: SGHVS, FQNEAQ. The CDR3 DNA reads as TGTGCCAGCAGCATAGTCGTGGCCCTCTCCTACAATGAGCAGTTCTTC. Translation: CASSIVVALSYNEQFF. Looking up the rest from reference TRBV7-8 and TRBJ2-1 gives the full variable domain: GAGVSQSPRYKVAKRGQDVALRCDPISGHVSLFWYQQALGQGPEFLTYFQNEAQLDKSGLPSDRFFAERPEGSVSTLKIQRTQQEDSAVYLCASSIVVALSYNEQFFGPGTRLTVL.

This clonotype was picked up a small number of times. The CDR3 reads CASRPHGTGDTDTQYF. For the CDR3, the DNA is TGTGCCAGCAGACCCCACGGGACAGGGGACACAGATACGCAGTATTTT. The chain employs TRBV6-1 and TRBJ2-3; 10 nucleotides agree with TRBD1. V was clipped by 6 bases and J by 2 bases; unmatched bases: 8. The CDR3 sequence is 16 residues long. Germline assignment: CDR1 MNHNS and CDR2 SASEGT.

The chain uses TRBV4-3 and TRBJ2-7; D unresolved. The CDR3 is made up of 13 amino acids. Germline CDR1 reads LGHNA; CDR2 reads YSLEER. Trimming took off 0 bases at V and 2 bases at J, with 5 bases between the two ends. The CDR3 spells CASSQEVPYEQYF. DNA of the CDR3: TGCGCCAGCAGCCAAGAAGTACCCTACGAGCAGTACTTC.

The V gene is TRBV9, the J gene TRBJ2-5, with D maybe TRBD2 (6 bases). This CDR3 region has 15 residues. The germline CDR1 and CDR2 sequences are SGDLS and YYNGEE. The ends were cut back, 4 bases at V and 2 bases at J, with 15 bases in the middle. The CDR3 DNA reads TGTGCCAGCAGCTACCGACTAGGATGGCAAGAGACCCAGTACTTC. Translating it yields CASSYRLGWQETQYF.

This clonotype was picked up a small number of times. This chain connects TRBV7-9 to TRBJ2-5; 13 positions agree with TRBD2. The ends lost 3 bases at V and 1 base at J; junction bases unmatched: 2. Germline V gene data show CDR1 as SEHNR and CDR2 as FQNEAQ (reference sequence). CDR3 size: 16 residues. The CDR3, as DNA: TGTGCCAGCAGCTTTCGGACTAGCGGGGGCCAAGAGACCCAGTACTTC. Translated: CASSFRTSGGQETQYF.

This clonotype was observed a handful of times. V gene TRBV20-1 combines with J gene TRBJ2-3, with TRBD2 as a possible D gene (5 bases). The germline V gene encodes CDR1 DFQATT and CDR2 SNEGSKA (reference sequence). The CDR3 totals 16 residues. V was shortened by 7 bases and J by 3 bases, with 23 bases between the two germline ends. The CDR3 is CSVETLGRGSTDTQYF. The CDR3 DNA reads TGCAGTGTCGAAACCCTGGGTCGGGGTTCAACAGATACGCAGTATTTT.

This clonotype has only a few counts. This sequence joins TRBV7-6 and TRBJ2-7; 8 nucleotides match TRBD1. J was trimmed by 7 bases and V by 2 bases; bases with no gene match: 4. The CDR3 loop spans 13 amino acids. Germline-derived CDR1 and CDR2 are SGHVS and FNYEAQ. The CDR3 DNA reads as TGTGCCAGCAGCTTACAGGGGGCCTGGGAGCAGTACTTC. Protein sequence: CASSLQGAWEQYF.

The chain joins TRBV6-5 to TRBJ2-7; TRBD1 aligns across 7 bases. The CDR3 consists of 17 residues. Trimming cost V 0 bases and J 2 bases; bases outside gene matches: 10. The germline V gene has CDR1 MNHEY and CDR2 SVGAGI. The CDR3 loop reads CASSYSYAQGSTYEQYF. The CDR3 DNA sequence: TGTGCCAGCAGTTACTCATACGCACAGGGGTCGACCTACGAGCAGTACTTC.

This clonotype was picked up a small number of times. This chain links TRBV2 with TRBJ2-7; 8 bases match TRBD1. The CDR3 loop spans 14 amino acids. J lost 3 bases, V lost 7 bases, and 8 bases had no gene match. From germline, CDR1 is SNHLY and CDR2 FYNNEI. This CDR3 reads CASNDRGVDYEQYF. The CDR3 DNA sequence: TGTGCCAGCAATGACAGGGGAGTGGACTACGAGCAGTACTTC.

This chain connects TRBV7-2 to TRBJ2-1, with D unclear. V lost 1 base to trimming and J lost 4 bases, with 17 bases between them. The CDR3 contains 17 residues. Germline V gene lookup returns CDR1 SGHTA and CDR2 FQGNSA. The CDR3 is CASSLVSLQITYNEQFF. The CDR3 DNA is TGTGCCAGCAGCTTAGTCTCACTCCAAATAACTTACAATGAGCAGTTCTTC.

This chain connects TRBV20-1 to TRBJ2-1; either TRBD1 or TRBD2 may supply D (5 bases each). V lost 5 bases, J lost 3 bases, and 17 bases lay in between. This CDR3 comprises 15 residues. Germline loops: CDR1 DFQATT, CDR2 SNEGSKA (reference sequence). CDR3 loop: CSAGGTRKIYNEQFF. Written as DNA, the CDR3 is TGCAGTGCTGGGGGTACGCGGAAGATCTACAATGAGCAGTTCTTC.

The chain has TRBV3-1 and TRBJ1-1; possible D gene TRBD1, 5 bases. The CDR3 runs to 13 residues. Trimming removed 3 bases from V and 10 bases from J, with 15 bases in between. Germline-derived CDR1 and CDR2 are LGHDT and YNNKEL (reference sequence). The CDR3 here is CASSQSSGFRAFF. The CDR3 coding sequence is TGTGCCAGCAGCCAGTCCTCAGGGTTTCGAGCTTTCTTT.

The V call is TRBV12-3 or TRBV12-4, the J call TRBJ1-5, with 11 bases that match TRBD1. The CDR3 sequence is 14 residues long. J lost 6 bases, V lost 6 bases, and 4 bases had no gene match. CDR3 sequence: CASSSDRGLQPQHF. CDR3 DNA sequence: TGTGCCAGCAGCTCGGACAGGGGGCTTCAGCCCCAGCATTTT.